Below are 4 T cell receptor beta chains sequenced from a single sample in a study of T cell responses to AZD1222 COVID-19 vaccine. Some clones are missing from TCRdb's copy, which holds only in-frame ones; the method was immunoSEQ multiplex PCR. The sample has about 180,000 clones; 80% to 90% are singletons. Source: peripheral blood, taken on day 0 of AZD1222 vaccination. Receptors were obtained from an adult in good health.

CDR3 region: CASSRRGETQYF. The CDR3 DNA follows: TGTGCCAGCAGCCGACGGGGGGAGACCCAGTACTTC. V and J are TRBV6-2 or TRBV6-3 and TRBJ2-5; maybe TRBD2 (6 bases). Germline V gene sequence: CDR1 MNHEY, CDR2 SVGEGT. Trimming took 6 bases from V and 5 from J, leaving 10 bases between them. CDR3 length: 12 residues.

The chain combines TRBV27 with TRBJ1-6; D may be TRBD1 (6 bases). This CDR3 region has 13 residues. Trimming cost V 3 bases and J 14 bases, with 14 bases left between them. Germline CDR1 MNHEY, CDR2 SMNVEV (reference sequence). The CDR3 DNA is TGTGCCAGCAGTTTGCCGGGACAAGAGACCCTCCACTTT. It codes for CASSLPGQETLHF.

The genes are TRBV19 and TRBJ1-5, with unresolved D. V shed 6 bases and J shed 0 bases, with 12 bases lying between them. Germline values: CDR1 LNHDA, CDR2 SQIVND (reference sequence). There are 15 residues in the CDR3. In DNA form, the CDR3 reads TGTGCCAGTAGCCCTCAAGCTTATAGCAATCAGCCCCAGCATTTT. This gives the protein CASSPQAYSNQPQHF.

This rearrangement joins TRBV7-3 to TRBJ1-1; D gene unclear. The ends were cut back, 0 bases at V and 1 base at J, with 9 bases in the middle. Germline V gene data show CDR1 as SGHTA and CDR2 as FQGTGA. The length of the CDR3 is 15 residues. The CDR3 region has the DNA TGTGCCAGCAGCTTAACTGGGGAAACGAACACTGAAGCTTTCTTT. It translates to CASSLTGETNTEAFF.